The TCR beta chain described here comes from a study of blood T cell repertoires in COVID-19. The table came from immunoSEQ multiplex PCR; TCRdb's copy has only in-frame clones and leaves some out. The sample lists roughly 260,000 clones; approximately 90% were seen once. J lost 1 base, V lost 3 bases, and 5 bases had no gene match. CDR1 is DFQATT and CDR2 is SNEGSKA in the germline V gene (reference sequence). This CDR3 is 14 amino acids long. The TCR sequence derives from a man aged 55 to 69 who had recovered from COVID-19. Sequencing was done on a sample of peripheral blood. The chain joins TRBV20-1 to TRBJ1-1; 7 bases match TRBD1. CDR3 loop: CSASGDRANTEAFF. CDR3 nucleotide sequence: TGCAGTGCTAGTGGGGACAGAGCGAACACTGAAGCTTTCTTT.